Presented here are 32 T cell receptor beta chains from one specimen sequenced in a study of shared clonotypes between healthy human individuals. TCRdb's table, derived via immunoSEQ multiplex PCR, lists solely in-frame clones and lacks some. Of approximately 1.5 million clones listed, 95% to 99% are singletons. The specimen was naive CD4+ T cells sorted from blood. The subset here: CD45RA+ positively selected. The source of these receptors is a man aged 25 to 40 in good health.

This clone was recorded once. V is TRBV10-3 and J is TRBJ2-5; D may be TRBD1 (5 bases). This CDR3 has 15 residues. Trimming took 2 bases from V and 2 from J, leaving 12 bases between them. Per the germline V gene, CDR1 is ENHRY and CDR2 is SYGVKD. CDR3 in DNA: TGTGCCATCAGTGAGACCAGACAGCCTCAAGAGACCCAGTACTTC. Its translation is CAISETRQPQETQYF.

Points on this clone: The same CDR3 is also encoded by other DNA sequences in this sample. The chain uses TRBV9 and TRBJ2-7; D gene unclear. CDR3 length equals 14 residues. Trimming pared 0 bases from V and 5 bases from J, leaving 12 bases between. Germline loops: CDR1 SGDLS, CDR2 YYNGEE. CDR3 nucleotides: TGTGCCAGCAGCGTAGGAAGCTCACCGCACGAGCAGTACTTC. It yields the protein CASSVGSSPHEQYF.

The V and J genes are TRBV5-5 and TRBJ1-4, with 9 bases that match TRBD1. The V gene end was trimmed by 5 bases and the J gene end by 0 bases; junction bases not matched to a gene: 11. Germline V lookup: CDR1 SGHKS, CDR2 YYEKEE (reference sequence). The CDR3 extends over 18 amino acids. CDR3 sequence (DNA): TGTGCCAGCAGGTCCGGACAGGGGCTATTTTCAACTAATGAAAAACTGTTTTTT. Its translation: CASRSGQGLFSTNEKLFF.

The chain has TRBV19 and TRBJ1-4; D is ambiguous. Trimming removed 3 bases at V and 0 bases at J, with 8 bases between. Germline loops: CDR1 LNHDA, CDR2 SQIVND (reference sequence). The CDR3 loop spans 15 amino acids. The CDR3 here is CASSISVATNEKLFF. The CDR3 DNA is TGTGCCAGTAGTATTTCGGTTGCAACTAATGAAAAACTGTTTTTT.

The V call is TRBV28, the J call TRBJ1-4; tentatively, D is TRBD1 (6 bases). V was trimmed by 3 bases and J by 8 bases, leaving 19 bases between them. In germline, CDR1 is MDHEN, CDR2 SYDVKM. The CDR3 runs to 16 residues. DNA for the CDR3: TGTGCCAGCAGTTTGACAGGAGAGGGAGTTGGCGAAAAACTGTTTTTT. This sequence encodes CASSLTGEGVGEKLFF.

The chain joins TRBV27 to TRBJ2-2; D gene ambiguous. The CDR3 is 15 amino acids. V lost 6 bases to trimming and J lost 0 bases, with 11 bases between them. Per the germline V gene, CDR1 is MNHEY and CDR2 is SMNVEV (reference sequence). Here the CDR3 DNA reads TGTGCCAGCAGCTATGCAGGATCGAACACCGGGGAGCTGTTTTTT. Translated: CASSYAGSNTGELFF.

V and J are TRBV5-4 and TRBJ2-1, with D perhaps matching TRBD2 (5 bases). Germline CDR1 is SGHNT and CDR2 is YYREEE (reference sequence). The CDR3 totals 13 residues. V shed 6 bases and J shed 9 bases, with 16 bases lying between them. Here the CDR3 DNA reads TGTGCCAGCACCTCCCGCGAGAGGGTTGAGCAGTTCTTC. This translates into CASTSRERVEQFF.

The chain has TRBV18 and TRBJ1-2; perhaps TRBD1 as D (5 bases). The CDR3 runs to 15 residues. The V end was cut by 4 bases, the J end by 6 bases, with 18 bases between. Germline V gives CDR1 KGHSH, CDR2 LQKENI. The CDR3 region has the DNA TGTGCCAGCTCACTAAAGACCGGGACGAGGGATGGCTACACCTTC. Translation: CASSLKTGTRDGYTF. The whole variable domain, filled in from reference TRBV18 and TRBJ1-2, reads NAGVMQNPRHLVRRRGQEARLRCSPMKGHSHVYWYRQLPEEGLKFMVYLQKENIIDESGMPKERFSAEFPKEGPSILRIQQVVRGDSAAYFCASSLKTGTRDGYTFGSGTRLTVV.

The chain is built from TRBV21-1 and TRBJ2-1; the table calls TRBD2, which could not be checked here. TRBV21-1 is marked as a pseudogene. This CDR3 spans 19 amino acids. DNA of the CDR3: TGTGCCAGCAGCAAAGACCTACGGGCTGAGGGCCTTTCCTACAATGAGCAGTTCTTC. The encoded protein is CASSKDLRAEGLSYNEQFF.

The V and J genes are TRBV19 and TRBJ2-1; D remains unclear. Looked up from germline, CDR1 is LNHDA and CDR2 is SQIVND (reference sequence). V shed 9 bases and J shed 2 bases, with 11 bases lying between them. The CDR3 runs to 13 residues. In nucleotides, the CDR3 is TGTGCCAGCCGTCCGTGGCCCTACAATGAGCAGTTCTTC. Protein sequence: CASRPWPYNEQFF.

V gene TRBV4-3 combines with J gene TRBJ2-2; D might be TRBD1 (7 bases). The CDR3 runs 16 residues. The germline V gene has CDR1 LGHNA and CDR2 YSLEER. V was pared by 3 bases and J by 1 base, with 12 bases between. The CDR3 DNA sequence: TGCGCCAGCAGCCATAGACAGGGAGGGAACACCGGGGAGCTGTTTTTT. This translates into CASSHRQGGNTGELFF.

V and J are TRBV5-5 and TRBJ2-5; TRBD2 matches at 9 bases. In germline, CDR1 is SGHKS, CDR2 YYEKEE (reference sequence). After removal of 4 bases from V and 5 bases from J, the junction contained 12 bases not matched to a gene. The CDR3 has 16 amino acids. CDR3 loop: CASSQRGLAGVETQYF. CDR3 in DNA: TGTGCCAGCAGCCAACGCGGATTAGCGGGAGTCGAGACCCAGTACTTC.

The chain joins TRBV28 to TRBJ1-5, with D possibly TRBD1 on 5 matching bases. CDR3 length equals 16 residues. The germline V and J ends were trimmed by 8 bases and 0 bases, with 17 bases remaining between them. Germline V gene lookup returns CDR1 MDHEN and CDR2 SYDVKM. As DNA, the CDR3 is TGTGCCAGCGGGGGACCGGGGCTAAATAGCAATCAGCCCCAGCATTTT. Its protein product is CASGGPGLNSNQPQHF.

CDR3 DNA: TGCAGTGCTAGAGATCGGCACGAGCAGTACTTC. Protein sequence: CSARDRHEQYF. The chain uses TRBV20-1 and TRBJ2-7; D uncertain. From germline, CDR1 is DFQATT and CDR2 SNEGSKA (reference sequence). There are 11 residues in the CDR3. V lost 0 bases to trimming and J lost 5 bases, with 5 bases between them.

The V call is TRBV10-3, the J call TRBJ2-3; D might be TRBD1 (5 bases). Germline V gene lookup returns CDR1 ENHRY and CDR2 SYGVKD. V shed 3 bases and J shed 4 bases, with 14 bases lying between them. The CDR3 sequence is 15 residues long. In nucleotides, the CDR3 is TGTGCCATCAGTGATATCCGGCAGGGCTCAGATACGCAGTATTTT. Translating gives CAISDIRQGSDTQYF.

For this clone: Within the sample, other DNA sequences also encode this same CDR3. CDR3 in amino acids: CASSLGSPNEQFF. CDR3 nucleotide sequence: TGCGCCAGCAGCTTAGGGAGTCCCAATGAGCAGTTCTTC. The chain recombines TRBV5-1 with TRBJ2-1; tentative D call: TRBD2 (5 bases). Germline CDR1 SGHRS, CDR2 YFSETQ. Trimming shortened V by 2 bases and J by 6 bases, and 9 bases separated the two germline ends. The length of the CDR3 is 13 residues.

J is TRBJ2-1 and V is TRBV28, with a possible D match to TRBD2 (5 bases). This CDR3 is 15 amino acids long. Germline CDR1 MDHEN, CDR2 SYDVKM. V was trimmed by 10 bases and J by 0 bases, leaving 16 bases between them. The chain's CDR3 is CATLTDLSSYNEQFF. As DNA, the CDR3 is TGTGCCACCTTAACGGACTTGAGCTCCTACAATGAGCAGTTCTTC.

This rearrangement joins TRBV7-3 to TRBJ2-7; D uncertain. The CDR3 runs to 13 residues. Per germline, CDR1 SGHTA and CDR2 FQGTGA. V lost 2 bases and J lost 3, with 8 bases in between. The CDR3 coding sequence is TGTGCCAGCAGCTTACACGCCAACTACGAGCAGTACTTC. Translated, it gives CASSLHANYEQYF.

The chain has TRBV14 and TRBJ2-1, with TRBD2 matching over 7 bases. CDR1 and CDR2 (germline): SGHDN, FVKESK. CDR3 size: 16 residues. The V and J ends lost 1 base and 4 bases, in that order; junction bases with no gene match: 7. The CDR3 here is CASSQGSLALYNEQFF. The DNA of the CDR3 is TGTGCCAGCAGCCAAGGTTCACTAGCGCTGTACAATGAGCAGTTCTTC.

This chain uses TRBV10-3 with TRBJ1-2; D ambiguous. The CDR3 spans 13 residues. Trimming removed 11 bases at V and 7 bases at J, with 20 bases between. CDR1 is ENHRY, CDR2 SYGVKD, per germline. The CDR3 protein is CAVTSRTLGGYTF. In DNA, the CDR3 is TGTGCCGTCACTTCCAGGACTCTTGGTGGCTACACCTTC.

J is TRBJ2-3 and V is TRBV5-4, with no clear D. V shed 4 bases and J shed 1 base, with 13 bases lying between them. Germline V lookup: CDR1 SGHNT, CDR2 YYREEE (reference sequence). The CDR3 has 15 amino acids. DNA of the CDR3: TGTGCCAGCAGCACCCGTAGGAGTGGCACAGATACGCAGTATTTT. Translated: CASSTRRSGTDTQYF.

This clone showed up just once. J is TRBJ2-7 and V is TRBV5-3; D is possibly TRBD2 (5 bases). TRBV5-3 has ORF status, its function being uncertain. The germline V and J ends were trimmed by 1 base and 5 bases, with 13 bases remaining between them. The CDR3 is made up of 14 amino acids. CDR3 DNA: TGTGCCAGAAGCTTGACCGGGGAGCGCCACGAGCAGTACTTC. It translates to CARSLTGERHEQYF.

V is TRBV5-4 and J is TRBJ1-2; D unresolved. The CDR3 extends over 14 amino acids. Trimming left V 4 bases short and J 8 bases short, with 18 bases between. Germline V lookup: CDR1 SGHNT, CDR2 YYREEE (reference sequence). The CDR3 loop reads CASSHPLRAGGYTF. DNA for the CDR3: TGTGCCAGCAGCCATCCTTTACGTGCGGGAGGCTACACCTTC.

This clone showed up just once. The chain joins TRBV4-3 to TRBJ2-1, with 8 bases that match TRBD1. Germline values: CDR1 LGHNA, CDR2 YSLEER. The V segment lost 8 bases and the J segment 8 bases; nucleotides outside the gene matches: 5. CDR3 size: 12 residues. Here the CDR3 DNA reads TGCGCCAGCCAGGGGGCTACCTATGAGCAGTTCTTC. Amino acids: CASQGATYEQFF.

This chain connects TRBV28 to TRBJ2-2; the D is unclear. The CDR3 loop spans 14 amino acids. Trimming removed 4 bases from V and 6 bases from J, with 12 bases in between. Germline assignment: CDR1 MDHEN and CDR2 SYDVKM. CDR3 amino acids: CASSSNQAAGELFF. The DNA for the CDR3 is TGTGCCAGCAGTTCAAACCAGGCGGCCGGGGAGCTGTTTTTT.

The chain joins TRBV18 to TRBJ1-3; tentatively, D is TRBD1 (6 bases). CDR3 length: 16 residues. Germline CDR1 KGHSH, CDR2 LQKENI. V lost 3 bases to trimming and J lost 3 bases, with 15 bases between them. The CDR3: CASSPGTGKSGNTIYF. The CDR3 DNA reads as TGTGCCAGCTCACCTGGAACAGGGAAGAGTGGAAACACCATATATTTT.

The V and J genes are TRBV30 and TRBJ2-7; 9 bases align to TRBD2. In germline, CDR1 is GTSNPN, CDR2 SVGIG (reference sequence). The CDR3 extends over 16 amino acids. Losses at the gene ends were 0 bases for V and 5 bases for J; bases not matched to a gene: 11. CDR3 in DNA: TGTGCCTGGAGTGTACCGGTTAGCGGGAGATTCAACGAGCAGTACTTC. This codes for CAWSVPVSGRFNEQYF. Full variable domain (outside the CDR3, taken from reference TRBV30 and TRBJ2-7): SQTIHQWPATLVQPVGSPLSLECTVEGTSNPNLYWYRQAAGRGLQLLFYSVGIGQISSEVPQNLSASRPQDRQFILSSKKLLLSDSGFYLCAWSVPVSGRFNEQYFGPGTRLTVT.

The chain is built from TRBV11-3 and TRBJ2-2, with TRBD2 identical over 11 bases. Per the germline V gene, CDR1 is SGHNT and CDR2 is YENEEA. CDR3 length: 17 residues. The V and J ends lost 4 bases and 1 base, in that order; junction bases with no gene match: 5. The DNA for the CDR3 is TGTGCCAGCAGCTCAATTCTAGCGGGAGGGAACACCGGGGAGCTGTTTTTT. Protein sequence: CASSSILAGGNTGELFF. Full variable domain (missing parts from reference TRBV11-3 and TRBJ2-2): EAGVVQSPRYKIIEKKQPVAFWCNPISGHNTLYWYLQNLGQGPELLIRYENEEAVDDSQLPKDRFSAERLKGVDSTLKIQPAELGDSAVYLCASSSILAGGNTGELFFGEGSRLTVL.

The genes are TRBV27 and TRBJ2-1; D gene ambiguous. This CDR3 region has 15 residues. The germline V gene has CDR1 MNHEY and CDR2 SMNVEV (reference sequence). Trimming cost V 6 bases and J 3 bases, with 15 bases left between them. CDR3 sequence reads: CASSIQGLRYNEQFF. In nucleotides, the CDR3 is TGTGCCAGCAGCATACAAGGCCTGCGCTACAATGAGCAGTTCTTC.

The genes are TRBV6-6 and TRBJ1-1, with TRBD1 as a possible D gene (6 bases). This CDR3 has 11 amino acids. The V and J ends lost 6 bases and 8 bases respectively, with 10 bases between them. The germline CDR1 and CDR2 sequences are MNHNY and SVGAGI (reference sequence). As DNA, the CDR3 is TGTGCCAGCAGAACCACAGGGGAAGCTTTCTTT. Protein sequence: CASRTTGEAFF.

The chain is built from TRBV2 and TRBJ2-3; tentatively, D is TRBD2 (6 bases). This CDR3 region has 14 residues. With 3 bases removed from V and 2 bases from J, the gap between germline ends came to 9 bases. Germline CDR1 reads SNHLY; CDR2 reads FYNNEI. The CDR3 sequence is CASSDAGNTDTQYF. The CDR3 DNA sequence: TGTGCCAGCAGTGATGCGGGAAACACAGATACGCAGTATTTT.

This chain uses TRBV11-2 with TRBJ2-1; D unresolved. This CDR3 has 15 amino acids. Germline-derived CDR1 and CDR2 are SGHAT and FQNNGV. V lost 5 bases and J lost 1, with 12 bases in between. The CDR3 protein is CASSPWAESYNEQFF. The CDR3 DNA reads TGTGCCAGCAGCCCCTGGGCGGAGTCCTACAATGAGCAGTTCTTC. Full variable domain (remainder filled in from reference TRBV11-2 and TRBJ2-1): EAGVAQSPRYKIIEKRQSVAFWCNPISGHATLYWYQQILGQGPKLLIQFQNNGVVDDSQLPKDRFSAERLKGVDSTLKIQPAKLEDSAVYLCASSPWAESYNEQFFGPGTRLTVL.